This T cell receptor beta chain was retrieved from a study of CD8 T cells in ankylosing spondylitis. This clonotype was seen ten or more times. From the 5' RACE reads, TCRdb called clonotypes with MiXCR, one entry per CDR3 protein. The table lists 240,000 or so distinct CDR3 sequences, over 8.5% of them singletons, with 6% to 7.5% in the top ten. V lost 2 bases, J lost 3 bases, and 1 base stayed unmatched. The CDR3 sequence is 15 residues long. CDR1 is LGHDT, CDR2 YNNKEL, per germline (reference sequence). Input material: blood, either unsorted or a sorted T cell fraction (not recorded which). This sequence originates from a male donor with ankylosing spondylitis or in good health (not recorded which). V usage is TRBV3-1 and J usage is TRBJ2-2, with 9 bases lining up with TRBD2. The CDR3 spells CASSQIAGDTGELFF. CDR3 in DNA: TGTGCCAGCAGCCAAATAGCGGGGGACACCGGGGAGCTGTTTTTT.